The TCR beta chain described here comes from a study of blood T cell repertoires in COVID-19. Study at large: Researchers got acute and convalescent COVID-19 samples from the United States, Italy and Spain. PBMCs, B-cell-depleted T cells, or T cells provided the cDNA or gDNA that made up the material.

This CDR3 is built from 14 residues. V lost 3 bases, J lost 10 bases, and 18 bases lay in between. In germline, CDR1 is SEHNR, CDR2 FQNEAQ (reference sequence). Authors' processing steps: Scientists estimated how many nucleated cells there were by amplifying reference gene primers. This table comes from immunoSEQ multiplex PCR, and its TCRdb copy is limited to in-frame clones, with some not included. V and J calls and clone size come straight from that table; D and trimming were deduced from the DNA. The top ten clones hold over 1.3% of a sample with approximately 430,000 clones, roughly 89% of them seen once.

The chain is built from TRBV7-9 and TRBJ1-2; weak D call: TRBD1 (6 bases). This sequence was found in a woman aged 25-40 years with active or convalescent COVID-19. What was sequenced was peripheral blood. The chain's CDR3 is CASSFSWGLKVYTF. The CDR3 coding sequence is TGTGCCAGCAGCTTTAGTTGGGGGCTAAAGGTCTACACCTTC.